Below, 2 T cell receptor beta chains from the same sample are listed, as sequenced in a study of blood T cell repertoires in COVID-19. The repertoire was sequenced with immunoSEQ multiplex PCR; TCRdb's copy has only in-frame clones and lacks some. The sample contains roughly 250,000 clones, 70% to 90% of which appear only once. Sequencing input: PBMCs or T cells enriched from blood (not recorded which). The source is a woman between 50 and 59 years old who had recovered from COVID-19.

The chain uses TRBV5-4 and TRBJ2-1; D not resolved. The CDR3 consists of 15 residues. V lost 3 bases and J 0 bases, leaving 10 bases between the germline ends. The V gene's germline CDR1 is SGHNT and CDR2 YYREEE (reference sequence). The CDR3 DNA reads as TGTGCCAGCAGCTCGGTAGTGAGCTCCTACAATGAGCAGTTCTTC. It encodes CASSSVVSSYNEQFF.

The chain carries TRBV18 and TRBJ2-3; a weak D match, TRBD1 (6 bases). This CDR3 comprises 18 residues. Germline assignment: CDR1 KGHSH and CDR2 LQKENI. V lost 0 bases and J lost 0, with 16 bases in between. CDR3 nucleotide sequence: TGTGCCAGCTCACCACCGTCTGGCAGGGGATCTAGCACAGATACGCAGTATTTT. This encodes CASSPPSGRGSSTDTQYF.